One T cell receptor beta chain is described in this entry. Its cognate antigen is unknown. CDR1 and CDR2 (germline): SEHNR, FQNEAQ (reference sequence). The CDR3 is 13 residues long. Each CDR3 protein gets one entry in TCRdb, which reprocessed the 5' RACE reads and gives no DNA. The repertoire table contains roughly 330,000 distinct CDR3 sequences. The source of the sample is a study of monozygotic twins with inflammatory bowel disease. Study observations and caveats: Among T cells, the various subtypes were not distinguishable.

The chain recombines TRBV7-9 with TRBJ1-6; the TRBD1 assignment by TCRdb is unverifiable without DNA. The sequence derives from a human donor with ulcerative colitis or Crohn's disease, or a healthy co-twin of an affected twin (not recorded which). Sequencing input: blood. CDR3 amino acids: CASSPGQYSPLHF.